Listed here are 18 T cell receptor beta chains from one sample, sequenced in a study of response to subunit inactivated influenza vaccine. TCRdb redid the calling of the RT-PCR reads with MiXCR, one entry per CDR3 protein. The profile shows about 160,000 distinct CDR3 sequences, about a tenth of them singletons. Sequences were derived from non-naive T cells sorted from PBMCs, sampled roughly 48 days after vaccination. These receptors came from a man aged 50 to 59 who received an inactivated influenza vaccine.

The table lists this clonotype with a few counts. The gene calls are TRBV7-2 and TRBJ2-2, with D maybe TRBD1 (6 bases). V was trimmed by 6 bases and J by 7 bases, leaving 12 bases between them. CDR1 and CDR2 (germline): SGHTA, FQGNSA. This CDR3 comprises 13 residues. The CDR3 nucleotides read TGTGCCAGCAGTAGGGGGAAAGGCGGGGAGCTGTTTTTT. It codes for CASSRGKGGELFF.

This rearrangement joins TRBV5-1 to TRBJ1-3; unclear D gene. The length of the CDR3 is 14 residues. Trimming left V 3 bases short and J 0 bases short, with 7 bases between. Germline-derived CDR1 and CDR2 are SGHRS and YFSETQ. The DNA for the CDR3 is TGCGCCAGCAGCTCGAGTGGCTCTGGAAACACCATATATTTT. Encoded protein: CASSSSGSGNTIYF.

The chain employs TRBV9 and TRBJ2-5, with 7 positions matching TRBD2. The J segment lost 1 base and the V segment lost 3 bases, leaving 3 bases of the junction unmatched. Germline V gene data show CDR1 as SGDLS and CDR2 as YYNGEE. CDR3 size: 14 residues. CDR3 bases: TGTGCCAGCAGCGGGGGGGGGATCCAAGAGACCCAGTACTTC. Protein: CASSGGGIQETQYF.

This clonotype has a count of ten or more. The chain uses TRBV7-2 and TRBJ2-7; TRBD2 is a possible D gene (6 bases). The length of the CDR3 is 16 residues. Germline-derived CDR1 and CDR2 are SGHTA and FQGNSA. The V gene lost 3 bases and the J gene lost 4 bases, with 19 bases spanning the gap. CDR3 DNA sequence: TGTGCCAGCAGCTTGCACGGGACTTTTCTTCTGTACGAGCAGTACTTC. Translating it yields CASSLHGTFLLYEQYF.

This clonotype was detected many times. The chain couples TRBV5-1 to TRBJ1-5; D may be TRBD1 (5 bases). The CDR3 spans 16 residues. The V end lost 1 base, the J end lost 6 bases, and 17 bases lay between the germline ends. Germline-derived CDR1 and CDR2 are SGHRS and YFSETQ. The CDR3 loop reads CASSLWGREVGQPQHF. CDR3 in DNA: TGCGCCAGCAGCTTGTGGGGCAGGGAAGTGGGTCAGCCCCAGCATTTT.

This clonotype was seen many times. The J gene is TRBJ2-4, the V gene TRBV29-1; maybe TRBD2 (6 bases). Germline V gives CDR1 SQVTM, CDR2 ANQGSEA. The germline V and J ends were trimmed by 0 bases and 0 bases, with 21 bases remaining between them. This CDR3 is built from 19 residues. Written as DNA, the CDR3 is TGCAGCGTTGAAGATCGCGGGGTCCAGCGGGCTCTAGCCAAAAACATTCAGTACTTC. The encoded protein is CSVEDRGVQRALAKNIQYF.

This clonotype was recorded at least ten times. The chain combines TRBV5-1 with TRBJ1-2; D call uncertain. Germline V CDR1 and CDR2: SGHRS, YFSETQ. Trimming left V 3 bases short and J 6 bases short, with 15 bases between. This CDR3 has 14 amino acids. CDR3 protein: CASSSGSSKDGYTF. In DNA, the CDR3 is TGCGCCAGCAGCTCGGGGTCCTCAAAGGATGGCTACACCTTC.

There are a few counts of this clonotype. V gene TRBV7-2 combines with J gene TRBJ1-1; no clear D gene. The V gene lost 3 bases and the J gene lost 7 bases, with 12 bases spanning the gap. The CDR3 is 13 residues long. The germline V gene has CDR1 SGHTA and CDR2 FQGNSA. CDR3 region: CASSFFEEGEAFF. CDR3 sequence (DNA): TGTGCCAGCAGCTTTTTCGAAGAGGGTGAAGCTTTCTTT.

This clonotype was counted many times. V gene TRBV5-1 combines with J gene TRBJ2-2, with 9 bases aligning to TRBD1. The germline V gene encodes CDR1 SGHRS and CDR2 YFSETQ. Unmatched junction bases numbered 5, after V lost 4 bases and J lost 4 bases. This CDR3 has 15 amino acids. The CDR3 is CASSPGTGFTGELFF. CDR3 in DNA: TGCGCCAGCAGCCCCGGGACAGGGTTCACCGGGGAGCTGTTTTTT.

This clonotype was seen ten or more times. The V gene is TRBV11-2, the J gene TRBJ2-7, with TRBD2 identical over 10 bases. V was clipped by 1 base and J by 4 bases; unmatched bases: 4. The CDR3 length is 15 residues. Germline values: CDR1 SGHAT, CDR2 FQNNGV. The CDR3 loop reads CASSLGLAGLYEQYF. The CDR3 DNA sequence: TGTGCCAGCAGCTTAGGACTAGCGGGCCTTTACGAGCAGTACTTC. Drawing the rest from reference TRBV11-2 and TRBJ2-7, the complete variable domain is EAGVAQSPRYKIIEKRQSVAFWCNPISGHATLYWYQQILGQGPKLLIQFQNNGVVDDSQLPKDRFSAERLKGVDSTLKIQPAKLEDSAVYLCASSLGLAGLYEQYFGPGTRLTVT.

This clonotype was detected only a few times. The chain uses TRBV7-9 and TRBJ2-5; 7 bases line up with TRBD1. Looked up from germline, CDR1 is SEHNR and CDR2 is FQNEAQ (reference sequence). The CDR3 is 16 residues long. V lost 1 base and J lost 5; bases outside the gene matches: 10. The CDR3 nucleotides read TGTGCCAGCAGCTTAGGTCAAGGGGGCTCATCGGAGACCCAGTACTTC. Its protein product is CASSLGQGGSSETQYF.

This clonotype has ten or more counts. The chain couples TRBV4-2 to TRBJ2-6; perhaps TRBD2 as D (5 bases). The CDR3 spans 15 residues. V gave up 3 bases and J gave up 0 bases, with 6 bases separating them. CDR1 and CDR2 (germline): LGHNA, YNFKEQ. The CDR3, as DNA: TGTGCCAGCAGCCAGAGGGACTCTGGGGCCAACGTCCTGACTTTC. Its protein is CASSQRDSGANVLTF.

This clonotype was counted between two and nine times. The rearrangement uses TRBV10-3 and TRBJ2-7; 15 bases agree with TRBD2. The V segment lost 10 bases and the J segment 6 bases; nucleotides outside the gene matches: 10. The CDR3 has 15 amino acids. Germline assignment: CDR1 ENHRY and CDR2 SYGVKD. In DNA, the CDR3 is TGTGCCACCGAAGGGACTAGCGGGGGGCCAGGCGAGCAGTACTTC. Its protein product is CATEGTSGGPGEQYF.

The CDR3: CASSPGLSGRVYEQYF. DNA for the CDR3: TGTGCCAGCAGCCCTGGTCTTAGCGGGAGGGTCTACGAGCAGTACTTC. J is TRBJ2-7 and V is TRBV21-1; no DNA check was done on the table's D call, TRBD2. TRBV21-1 is flagged as a pseudogene. CDR3 size: 16 residues.

This clonotype was picked up a small number of times. The rearrangement links TRBV18 to TRBJ2-3; the D is unclear. Germline values: CDR1 KGHSH, CDR2 LQKENI. V shed 0 bases and J shed 8 bases, with 15 bases lying between them. CDR3 length: 15 amino acids. CDR3: CASSPPREIYGTQYF. CDR3 bases: TGTGCCAGCTCACCACCAAGGGAAATCTACGGTACGCAGTATTTT.

The CDR3 region is CASRGSLTGMYF. DNA of the CDR3: TGTGCCAGCAGGGGCTCATTGACAGGGATGTACTTC. The V gene is TRBV2, the J gene TRBJ2-4; TRBD1 matches 7 bases. The ends lost 6 bases at V and 15 bases at J; junction bases unmatched: 11. The CDR3 extends over 12 amino acids. Germline V lookup: CDR1 SNHLY, CDR2 FYNNEI.

The rearrangement links TRBV7-6 to TRBJ2-5; perhaps TRBD2 as D (6 bases). V shed 1 base and J shed 1 base, with 10 bases lying between them. This CDR3 is 15 amino acids long. Per the germline V gene, CDR1 is SGHVS and CDR2 is FNYEAQ. CDR3 bases: TGTGCCAGCAGCTTAGTTAGCGGAAGCCAAGAGACCCAGTACTTC. It codes for CASSLVSGSQETQYF. Based on the CDR3 plus reference TRBV7-6 and TRBJ2-5, the full variable domain is GAGVSQSPRYKVTKRGQDVALRCDPISGHVSLYWYRQALGQGPEFLTYFNYEAQQDKSGLPNDRFSAERPEGSISTLTIQRTEQRDSAMYRCASSLVSGSQETQYFGPGTRLLVL.

This clonotype was detected many times. The chain is built from TRBV20-1 and TRBJ2-3; unclear D gene. The V gene lost 3 bases and the J gene lost 10 bases, with 11 bases spanning the gap. CDR1 and CDR2 (germline): DFQATT, SNEGSKA (reference sequence). This CDR3 spans 11 amino acids. In DNA, the CDR3 is TGCAGTGCTAGCTTCCTAGGATCGCAGTATTTT. Encoded protein: CSASFLGSQYF.